One sample yielded the 20 T cell receptor beta chains listed below, sequenced in a study of blood T cell repertoires in COVID-19. The table came from immunoSEQ multiplex PCR; TCRdb's copy has only in-frame clones and leaves some out. Among around 200,000 clones listed, approximately 87% were seen once. Sequenced: peripheral blood. All receptors derive from a man in his fifties or sixties who had recovered from COVID-19.

For this clone: Other DNA variants within this sample encode the same CDR3. The CDR3 sequence: CASSDRGNSPLHF. CDR3 nucleotide sequence: TGTGCCAGTAGTGACAGAGGAAATTCACCCCTCCACTTT. The V call is TRBV19, the J call TRBJ1-6; D may be TRBD1 (5 bases). CDR1 is LNHDA and CDR2 is SQIVND in the germline V gene (reference sequence). The CDR3 has 13 residues. V lost 5 bases, J lost 7 bases, and 9 bases lay in between.

V and J are TRBV19 and TRBJ1-2; D unresolved. There are 14 residues in the CDR3. Between the trimmed V and J ends, which lost 4 bases and 4 bases, there was a span of 13 bases. Germline CDR1 LNHDA, CDR2 SQIVND (reference sequence). In DNA form, the CDR3 reads TGTGCCAGTAGTACCGGGAGTGCTTCCTATGGCTACACCTTC. The encoded protein is CASSTGSASYGYTF.

V usage is TRBV5-1 and J usage is TRBJ2-5; D remains unclear. Germline V gene lookup returns CDR1 SGHRS and CDR2 YFSETQ. Between the trimmed V and J ends, which lost 4 bases and 2 bases, there was a span of 15 bases. This CDR3 contains 15 residues. CDR3 region: CASSPGSREQETQYF. CDR3 in DNA: TGCGCCAGCAGCCCCGGGTCGAGAGAGCAAGAGACCCAGTACTTC.

In its sample, this clone was seen a few times. The chain combines TRBV6-1 with TRBJ1-2; 8 bases agree with TRBD1. The germline V gene encodes CDR1 MNHNS and CDR2 SASEGT. The CDR3 runs 14 residues. Unmatched junction bases numbered 2, after V lost 0 bases and J lost 5 bases. The CDR3 coding sequence is TGTGCCAGCAGTGAAGCCGGGACAGGATATGGCTACACCTTC. This sequence encodes CASSEAGTGYGYTF.

The genes are TRBV18 and TRBJ1-1, with TRBD1 matching over 9 bases. The CDR3 sequence is 16 residues long. Germline V gives CDR1 KGHSH, CDR2 LQKENI. V lost 4 bases to trimming and J lost 4 bases; unmatched junction nucleotides: 10. For the CDR3, the DNA is TGTGCCAGCTCACGGGACAGGGAAACGAGGGGCACTGAAGCTTTCTTT. Protein product: CASSRDRETRGTEAFF.

The J gene is TRBJ1-1, the V gene TRBV28; 9 bases are shared with TRBD1. V was clipped by 5 bases and J by 8 bases; unmatched bases: 12. This CDR3 has 15 amino acids. The V gene's germline CDR1 is MDHEN and CDR2 SYDVKM. This CDR3 is CASSPWGQGAGEAFF. The DNA of the CDR3 is TGTGCCAGCAGTCCCTGGGGACAGGGCGCTGGAGAAGCTTTCTTT.

In this sample, this clone turned up once. The chain links TRBV18 to TRBJ1-1, with 9 bases matching TRBD1. The length of the CDR3 is 16 residues. The germline V gene has CDR1 KGHSH and CDR2 LQKENI. V lost 3 bases and J lost 0; bases outside the gene matches: 5. The DNA of the CDR3 is TGTGCCAGCTCACCGGGACAGGGATCGGTGAACACTGAAGCTTTCTTT. This translates into CASSPGQGSVNTEAFF.

The chain is built from TRBV6-2 or TRBV6-3 and TRBJ1-2; tentatively, D is TRBD1 (6 bases). V lost 6 bases, J lost 5 bases, and 13 bases lay in between. CDR3 length: 13 residues. CDR1 is MNHEY and CDR2 is SVGEGT in the germline V gene. The chain's CDR3 is CASSHGDTYGYTF. Here the CDR3 DNA reads TGTGCCAGCAGCCACGGGGACACGTATGGCTACACCTTC.

This clone was detected only once. This rearrangement joins TRBV12-3 or TRBV12-4 to TRBJ1-6, with TRBD1 matching 10 bases. This CDR3 region has 13 residues. V lost 7 bases, J lost 9 bases, and 3 bases stayed unmatched. CDR3 sequence: CASTRDRGSPLHF. The CDR3 DNA reads TGTGCCAGCACGCGGGACAGGGGTTCACCCCTCCACTTT.

The chain employs TRBV5-1 and TRBJ2-1; 9 nucleotides agree with TRBD1. The CDR3 is 15 amino acids. V trimming: 5 bases; J trimming: 1 base; junction bases outside the gene matches: 4. Germline V lookup: CDR1 SGHRS, CDR2 YFSETQ. CDR3 in DNA: TGCGCCAGCAGGGCTGGACAGGGGTCCTACAATGAGCAGTTCTTC. Its protein product is CASRAGQGSYNEQFF.

In the case of this clone: At one boundary the junction diverges from the germline segment, which might be a read error. This chain links TRBV7-9 with TRBJ2-7, with 7 bases fitting TRBD1. The CDR3 is 9 amino acids. CDR1 SEHNR and CDR2 FQNEAQ come from the germline V gene (reference sequence). Here the CDR3 DNA reads TGTGCCAGCAGCCTACAGGGGAACTTC. Amino acids: CASSLQGNF.

The chain combines TRBV5-4 with TRBJ1-2; 10 nucleotides agree with TRBD1. Germline assignment: CDR1 SGHNT and CDR2 YYREEE (reference sequence). V trimming: 1 base; J trimming: 7 bases; junction bases outside the gene matches: 4. The CDR3 is 14 residues long. In DNA, the CDR3 is TGTGCCAGCAGCTTGACAGGACAGGGGGGTGGCTACACCTTC. Translating gives CASSLTGQGGGYTF.

A single count supports this clone. The chain employs TRBV18 and TRBJ2-1, with D unclear. Germline values: CDR1 KGHSH, CDR2 LQKENI. This CDR3 contains 17 residues. With 4 bases removed from V and 0 bases from J, the gap between germline ends came to 16 bases. As DNA, the CDR3 is TGTGCCAGCTCACAATTCCACACTACCAGCTCCTACAATGAGCAGTTCTTC. Its protein is CASSQFHTTSSYNEQFF.

The chain has TRBV5-1 and TRBJ2-3; 8 nucleotides agree with TRBD2. The CDR3 covers 15 residues. V shed 0 bases and J 4 bases; nucleotides not matched to a gene: 4. CDR1 is SGHRS and CDR2 is YFSETQ in the germline V gene. The CDR3 protein is CASSLAGGPSDTQYF. Here the CDR3 DNA reads TGCGCCAGCAGCTTGGCGGGGGGGCCATCAGATACGCAGTATTTT.

The chain links TRBV18 to TRBJ2-5; the D gene is possibly TRBD2 (6 bases). The V gene's germline CDR1 is KGHSH and CDR2 LQKENI. This CDR3 region has 15 residues. Trimming shortened V by 2 bases and J by 4 bases, and 14 bases separated the two germline ends. This CDR3 reads CASSPDAGGIETQYF. CDR3 nucleotides: TGTGCCAGCTCACCAGATGCCGGGGGAATAGAGACCCAGTACTTC.

The chain employs TRBV27 and TRBJ1-4; D is perhaps TRBD1 (5 bases). The CDR3 totals 14 residues. Trimming took off 6 bases at V and 8 bases at J, with 16 bases between the two ends. Germline assignment: CDR1 MNHEY and CDR2 SMNVEV (reference sequence). The CDR3 nucleotides are TGTGCCAGCAGCTCCAAGAGGCGGGGGGAAAAACTGTTTTTT. Encoded protein: CASSSKRRGEKLFF.

The J gene is TRBJ2-5, the V gene TRBV7-2; D uncertain. V lost 3 bases and J lost 1, with 6 bases in between. Germline V gives CDR1 SGHTA, CDR2 FQGNSA. The CDR3 has 13 residues. The CDR3 reads CASSFNSQETQYF. CDR3 nucleotides: TGTGCCAGCAGCTTCAACTCCCAAGAGACCCAGTACTTC. Based on the CDR3 plus reference TRBV7-2 and TRBJ2-5, the full variable domain is GAGVSQSPSNKVTEKGKDVELRCDPISGHTALYWYRQSLGQGLEFLIYFQGNSAPDKSGLPSDRFSAERTGGSVSTLTIQRTQQEDSAVYLCASSFNSQETQYFGPGTRLLVL.

V and J are TRBV30 and TRBJ1-2, with TRBD1 as a possible D gene (6 bases). The CDR3 length is 15 residues. CDR1 GTSNPN and CDR2 SVGIG come from the germline V gene (reference sequence). V lost 0 bases to trimming and J lost 0 bases, with 11 bases between them. The CDR3: CAWSVPGTTNYGYTF. The CDR3 nucleotides read TGTGCCTGGAGTGTCCCCGGGACAACTAACTATGGCTACACCTTC.

CDR3: CASSSRGTTFTDTQYF. For the CDR3, the DNA is TGTGCCAGCAGTTCCAGAGGGACTACCTTCACAGATACGCAGTATTTT. The rearrangement joins TRBV27 to TRBJ2-3; 7 nucleotides agree with TRBD2. J lost 2 bases, V lost 4 bases, and 9 bases had no gene match. CDR1 MNHEY and CDR2 SMNVEV come from the germline V gene (reference sequence). CDR3 length: 16 amino acids.

The chain recombines TRBV4-1 with TRBJ2-1, with 12 bases fitting TRBD2. CDR1 is MGHRA and CDR2 is YSYEKL in the germline V gene. The CDR3 covers 19 residues. With V trimmed by 0 bases and J by 2 bases, 8 bases remained unmatched. DNA of the CDR3: TGCGCCAGCAGCCAAGATTCGAGACTAGCGGGAGTGGCCTACAATGAGCAGTTCTTC. Protein sequence: CASSQDSRLAGVAYNEQFF.